The T cell receptor beta chain described here comes from a study of T cells in Graves' hyperthyroidism and ophthalmopathy. The sample holds a few counts of this clonotype. Lactation, pregnancy, other autoimmune disease or uncontrolled infection led to exclusion of patients. V was trimmed by 6 bases and J by 1 base, leaving 12 bases between them. Germline V gene data show CDR1 as SQVTM and CDR2 as ANQGSEA. This CDR3 region has 13 residues. It was RNA transcripts that yielded the amplified TCR beta CDR3 regions. HTBI primers drove first-round RT-PCR of the TCR CDR3. TCRdb re-called the multiplex PCR reads with MiXCR, one entry per CDR3 protein. Among 250,000 to 350,000 distinct CDR3 sequences listed, around 17% were seen once.

This receptor was taken from a man in his thirties or forties with Graves' hyperthyroidism. V and J are TRBV29-1 and TRBJ1-2; D is possibly TRBD1 (5 bases). Specimen: blood. DNA of the CDR3: TGCAGCGTCCGGGACCGACTTAACTATGGCTACACCTTC. Its protein is CSVRDRLNYGYTF.